This is a list of T cell receptor beta chains from one sample in a study of control samples from healthy donors and cancer patients. Only in-frame clones appear in the TCRdb table, and some are missing; sequencing was by immunoSEQ multiplex PCR. The sample shows 110,000 to 150,000 clones, 85% to 95% of them seen only once. Sequenced input: blood. All receptors derive from a man aged 35 to 55 in good health. The CDR3 runs from the conserved cysteine through the conserved F or W. D genes are given only for firm matches. Clone size appears in some rows only: once, few, many, or a class for an expanded clone.

CDR3 protein: CASSITGTPTGQPQHF
clone size: .
V gene: TRBV5-8
D gene: .

CDR3 protein: CASSYYGENEQYF
clone size: .
V gene: TRBV6-2/TRBV6-3
D gene: .

CDR3 protein: CASSLAGVTYEQYF
clone size: once
V gene: TRBV6-5
D gene: .

CDR3 protein: CAWSSLAGGNEQFF
clone size: .
V gene: TRBV30
D gene: TRBD2

CDR3 protein: CASSLTDREFQPQHF
clone size: .
V gene: TRBV28
D gene: TRBD1

CDR3 protein: CASSLARGGTYNSPLHF
clone size: .
V gene: TRBV5-4
D gene: .

CDR3 protein: CASSSGRDQPQHF
clone size: once
V gene: TRBV7-2
D gene: .

CDR3 protein: CASSIEVGIEQYF
clone size: .
V gene: TRBV19
D gene: .

CDR3 protein: CATAPRQTTNEKLFF
clone size: .
V gene: TRBV10-3
D gene: .

CDR3 protein: CASSQEAPIDTQYF
clone size: few
V gene: TRBV4-2
D gene: .

CDR3 protein: CASSPPPQSGRPDYGYTF
clone size: .
V gene: TRBV18
D gene: .

CDR3 protein: CASSSRVGGVGKYGYTF
clone size: .
V gene: TRBV7-6
D gene: .

CDR3 protein: CASSDGQGYEQYF
clone size: .
V gene: TRBV2
D gene: .

CDR3 protein: CASGPDPTDTQYF
clone size: .
V gene: TRBV4-1
D gene: .

CDR3 protein: CATSDGTGELFF
clone size: once
V gene: TRBV24-1
D gene: .

CDR3 protein: CASRSQELGELFF
clone size: .
V gene: TRBV6-5
D gene: .

CDR3 protein: CASSLESGGNGYTF
clone size: .
V gene: TRBV7-2
D gene: TRBD1

CDR3 protein: CASSSRDRVWNEQFF
clone size: .
V gene: TRBV5-8
D gene: TRBD1

CDR3 protein: CASKKGGLREGTEAFF
clone size: .
V gene: TRBV12-5
D gene: .

CDR3 protein: CASSSPLRGAYEQYF
clone size: .
V gene: TRBV5-1
D gene: .

CDR3 protein: CASSSEDNYNEQFF
clone size: .
V gene: TRBV11-3
D gene: .

CDR3 protein: CASSQDTGLAGVPGNEQFF
clone size: .
V gene: TRBV3-1/TRBV3-2
D gene: TRBD2